Presented here are 27 T cell receptor beta chains from one specimen sequenced in a study of CD8+ T cells in alopecia areata. Sample treatment: oral pan-JAK inhibitor, 5-10 mg twice daily. RNA was isolated and reverse transcribed to cDNA, the sequencing template. Data came from immunoSEQ multiplex PCR; TCRdb stores just in-frame clones and leaves some out. This sample has more than 150,000 clones, with more than 55% found just once. The sequencing used CD4+ T cells sorted from blood, collected at week 4, from a patient treated with tofacitinib. All receptors come from a human donor with alopecia areata.

Regarding this clone: One end of the junction fails to match germline, which may point to a read error. J is TRBJ2-1 and V is TRBV29-1; 8 bases are shared with TRBD1. The germline gives CDR1 SQVTM, CDR2 ANQGSEA. The CDR3 length is 13 residues. As DNA, the CDR3 is TGCAGCGTCTCTCAGACAGGGGAAGACCCTTTGGTCTTC. Residues: CSVSQTGEDPLVF.

This chain connects TRBV30 to TRBJ1-2; D might be TRBD1 (6 bases). This CDR3 comprises 14 residues. The germline gives CDR1 GTSNPN, CDR2 SVGIG (reference sequence). Trimming took 0 bases from V and 7 from J, leaving 15 bases between them. The DNA of the CDR3 is TGTGCCTGGAGTGTACGAGGGGGGGATGGTGGCTACACCTTC. This gives the protein CAWSVRGGDGGYTF.

The rearrangement links TRBV14 to TRBJ1-2, with TRBD1 identical over 9 bases. The ends lost 5 bases at V and 4 bases at J; junction bases unmatched: 11. In germline, CDR1 is SGHDN, CDR2 FVKESK. CDR3 length equals 16 residues. Here the CDR3 reads CASSTLTGGASYGYTF. CDR3 bases: TGTGCCAGCAGCACGCTAACAGGGGGCGCGTCCTATGGCTACACCTTC.

V and J are TRBV28 and TRBJ1-2, with TRBD1 identical over 10 bases. Trimming cost V 10 bases and J 4 bases; bases outside gene matches: 12. Germline V CDR1 and CDR2: MDHEN, SYDVKM. This CDR3 is 15 amino acids long. CDR3 in amino acids: CATWTGGQVIYGYTF. The DNA of the CDR3 is TGTGCCACCTGGACAGGGGGACAAGTTATCTATGGCTACACCTTC.

This clone was counted between two and nine times. CDR3: CSVSDRLNTEAFF. The CDR3, as DNA: TGCAGCGTCTCGGACAGGTTGAACACTGAAGCTTTCTTT. J is TRBJ1-1 and V is TRBV29-1; 7 nucleotides agree with TRBD1. There are 13 residues in the CDR3. CDR1 is SQVTM and CDR2 is ANQGSEA in the germline V gene. J lost 0 bases, V lost 6 bases, and 4 bases had no gene match.

The gene calls are TRBV2 and TRBJ1-2, with D possibly being TRBD1 (6 bases). V shed 7 bases and J shed 2 bases, with 11 bases lying between them. CDR1 and CDR2 from the germline V gene are SNHLY and FYNNEI. The CDR3 consists of 13 residues. CDR3 nucleotides: TGTGCCAGCACCTTAGACAGGAACTATGGCTACACCTTC. Translated, it gives CASTLDRNYGYTF.

This sequence joins TRBV29-1 and TRBJ2-2; TRBD2 aligns across 7 bases. There are 13 residues in the CDR3. The germline V gene has CDR1 SQVTM and CDR2 ANQGSEA. Trimming removed 4 bases from V and 5 bases from J; junction bases left unmatched: 4. The CDR3 reads CSVVRGGTGELFF. CDR3 nucleotides: TGCAGCGTTGTAAGGGGAGGGACCGGGGAGCTGTTTTTT.

There are a few counts of this clone. This chain joins TRBV2 and TRBJ2-6; the D is unclear. Trimming pared 2 bases from V and 2 bases from J, leaving 4 bases between. Germline V gives CDR1 SNHLY, CDR2 FYNNEI. This CDR3 contains 14 residues. CDR3 protein: CASSEITGANVLTF. The CDR3 coding sequence is TGTGCCAGCAGTGAAATAACTGGGGCCAACGTCCTGACTTTC.

The rearrangement joins TRBV6-5 to TRBJ2-7, with D perhaps TRBD2 (5 bases). V dropped 5 bases and J dropped 3 bases, with 11 bases sitting between them. The germline CDR1 and CDR2 sequences are MNHEY and SVGAGI. The CDR3 has 13 amino acids. Here the CDR3 DNA reads TGTGCCAGCAGTCGTGGACGGGGCTACGAGCAGTACTTC. It specifies CASSRGRGYEQYF.

The V gene is TRBV5-4, the J gene TRBJ1-6; the D is unclear. Germline assignment: CDR1 SGHNT and CDR2 YYREEE (reference sequence). This CDR3 contains 15 residues. With 4 bases removed from V and 6 bases from J, the gap between germline ends came to 14 bases. CDR3 residues: CASSTRTSPNSPLHF. Here the CDR3 DNA reads TGTGCCAGCAGCACGCGAACTTCACCTAATTCACCCCTCCACTTT.

The rearrangement links TRBV29-1 to TRBJ2-5; D possibly corresponds to TRBD2 (7 bases). CDR1 and CDR2 from the germline V gene are SQVTM and ANQGSEA. Between the trimmed V and J ends, which lost 5 bases and 4 bases, there was a span of 11 bases. The CDR3 length is 12 residues. The CDR3 protein is CSVRGAGETQYF. For the CDR3, the DNA is TGCAGCGTTCGGGGGGCGGGAGAGACCCAGTACTTC.

The chain joins TRBV5-4 to TRBJ2-5, with 7 bases lining up with TRBD1. This CDR3 is 15 amino acids long. The V gene end was trimmed by 4 bases and the J gene end by 5 bases; junction bases not matched to a gene: 11. Germline V lookup: CDR1 SGHNT, CDR2 YYREEE (reference sequence). CDR3 sequence reads: CASSAPQGQGETQYF. The DNA of the CDR3 is TGTGCCAGCAGCGCACCACAGGGGCAAGGGGAGACCCAGTACTTC.

The chain couples TRBV27 to TRBJ1-6; 9 nucleotides match TRBD1. The germline CDR1 and CDR2 sequences are MNHEY and SMNVEV (reference sequence). J gave up 6 bases and V 4 bases, and 4 bases lay outside the gene matches. The CDR3 spans 15 residues. CDR3 in DNA: TGTGCCAGCAGTTCCGGACAGGGGCCTAATTCACCCCTCCACTTT. The encoded protein is CASSSGQGPNSPLHF.

The chain has TRBV4-2 and TRBJ2-1; TRBD2 matches 8 bases. With V trimmed by 4 bases and J by 9 bases, 14 bases remained unmatched. The CDR3 sequence is 16 residues long. Looked up from germline, CDR1 is LGHNA and CDR2 is YNFKEQ. As DNA, the CDR3 is TGTGCCAGCAGCCCGGGAAGCGGGGGTCGGGATGGTGAGCAGTTCTTC. Translating gives CASSPGSGGRDGEQFF.

The rearrangement uses TRBV28 and TRBJ1-4; D unclear. Trimming took off 3 bases at V and 0 bases at J, with 8 bases between the two ends. Germline V gives CDR1 MDHEN, CDR2 SYDVKM. This CDR3 has 15 residues. The CDR3 coding sequence is TGTGCCAGCAGTTTTTGGCATTCAACTAATGAAAAACTGTTTTTT. It codes for CASSFWHSTNEKLFF.

This chain joins TRBV7-2 and TRBJ2-7; D is undetermined. The V gene's germline CDR1 is SGHTA and CDR2 FQGNSA. CDR3 size: 13 residues. V lost 3 bases to trimming and J lost 3 bases, with 9 bases between them. As DNA, the CDR3 is TGTGCCAGCAGCTTGATGGACGGCTACGAGCAGTACTTC. Protein sequence: CASSLMDGYEQYF.

J is TRBJ2-5 and V is TRBV14, with 7 positions matching TRBD1. The CDR3 sequence is 15 residues long. V lost 2 bases, J lost 2 bases, and 5 bases stayed unmatched. In germline, CDR1 is SGHDN, CDR2 FVKESK. The CDR3 nucleotides read TGTGCCAGCAGCCAAATGGGACAGCGACAAGAGACCCAGTACTTC. Residues: CASSQMGQRQETQYF.

CDR3 loop: CASSLAAGPSYEQYF. The CDR3 DNA is TGTGCCAGCAGCTTAGCGGCAGGGCCCTCCTACGAGCAGTACTTC. The rearrangement joins TRBV7-2 to TRBJ2-7; weak D call: TRBD1 (5 bases). Trimming stripped 0 bases from V and 0 bases from J, with 9 bases between. The CDR3 extends over 15 amino acids. CDR1 and CDR2 (germline): SGHTA, FQGNSA.

A word on this clone: The junction differs from germline at one of its ends, possibly a read error. V usage is TRBV6-7 and J usage is TRBJ1-5; D gene unclear. TRBV6-7 is an ORF for which the function is uncertain. The CDR3 contains 12 residues. In DNA form, the CDR3 reads TGTGCCAGCAGTTACCTCCAGTGTCGCCCAGCATTT. This codes for CASSYLQCRPAF.

The chain has TRBV7-2 and TRBJ1-5; the D gene is possibly TRBD1 (5 bases). The V end lost 5 bases, the J end lost 3 bases, and 14 bases lay between the germline ends. Germline CDR1 is SGHTA and CDR2 is FQGNSA. This CDR3 region has 15 residues. The CDR3 DNA is TGTGCCAGCAGCCTCCAGCAGGGTGACAATCAGCCCCAGCATTTT. This translates into CASSLQQGDNQPQHF.

The chain couples TRBV29-1 to TRBJ2-5; D is perhaps TRBD1 or TRBD2 (5 bases each). Germline V gene data show CDR1 as SQVTM and CDR2 as ANQGSEA. The CDR3 sequence is 13 residues long. The V and J ends lost 5 bases and 1 base respectively, with 11 bases between them. CDR3 amino acids: CSVSSGPQETQYF. CDR3 DNA: TGCAGCGTTAGCTCGGGGCCCCAAGAGACCCAGTACTTC.

Written as DNA, the CDR3 is TGCGCCAGCAGTTGGCAGGGAAGACGGGCAGATACGCAGTATTTT. Its protein is CASSWQGRRADTQYF. V is TRBV4-1 and J is TRBJ2-3; D possibly corresponds to TRBD1 (5 bases). Germline CDR1 MGHRA, CDR2 YSYEKL. V was trimmed by 6 bases and J by 4 bases, leaving 17 bases between them. This CDR3 contains 15 residues.

The rearrangement uses TRBV7-9 and TRBJ2-7; D is perhaps TRBD2 (6 bases). This CDR3 contains 14 residues. CDR1 SEHNR and CDR2 FQNEAQ come from the germline V gene (reference sequence). Trimming shortened V by 4 bases and J by 5 bases, and 15 bases separated the two germline ends. The CDR3 DNA follows: TGTGCCAGCAGCTCCCTCGGGGGTTGGGACGAGCAGTACTTC. Protein sequence: CASSSLGGWDEQYF. The whole variable domain, filled in from reference TRBV7-9 and TRBJ2-7, reads DTGVSQNPRHKITKRGQNVTFRCDPISEHNRLYWYRQTLGQGPEFLTYFQNEAQLEKSRLLSDRFSAERPKGSFSTLEIQRTEQGDSAMYLCASSSLGGWDEQYFGPGTRLTVT.

The gene calls are TRBV9 and TRBJ2-2; D may be TRBD1 or TRBD2 (5 bases each). The CDR3 length is 18 residues. The germline V and J ends were trimmed by 1 base and 1 base, with 17 bases remaining between them. Germline values: CDR1 SGDLS, CDR2 YYNGEE. The CDR3 spells CASSVPGRGGRNTGELFF. The CDR3 DNA reads TGTGCCAGCAGCGTACCGGGGCGAGGAGGTCGGAACACCGGGGAGCTGTTTTTT.

The table lists this clone with a few counts. This sequence joins TRBV9 and TRBJ2-3; D is perhaps TRBD2 (6 bases). V lost 7 bases, J lost 6 bases, and 15 bases lay in between. This CDR3 is 13 amino acids long. CDR1 and CDR2 (germline): SGDLS, YYNGEE. The CDR3 DNA is TGTGCCAGCTCCCGGGACTTTGCTGATACGCAGTATTTT. It codes for CASSRDFADTQYF.

This clone was seen once. V usage is TRBV14 and J usage is TRBJ2-5, with 7 positions matching TRBD1. From germline, CDR1 is SGHDN and CDR2 FVKESK. CDR3 length equals 15 residues. With V trimmed by 4 bases and J by 2 bases, 7 bases remained unmatched. The CDR3 reads CASSRALGQQETQYF. CDR3 nucleotide sequence: TGTGCCAGCAGCCGAGCGCTGGGACAGCAAGAGACCCAGTACTTC.

The DNA for the CDR3 is TGTGCCAGCAGCTTCCGACTAGAAGAGACCCAGTACTTC. Its translation: CASSFRLEETQYF. The gene calls are TRBV9 and TRBJ2-5; a weak D match, TRBD2 (6 bases). The CDR3 covers 13 residues. Trimming removed 4 bases at V and 3 bases at J, with 10 bases between. CDR1 SGDLS and CDR2 YYNGEE come from the germline V gene.